A selection of T cell receptor beta chains follows, all from one sample in a study of blood T cell repertoires in COVID-19. Generated by immunoSEQ multiplex PCR, the TCRdb table keeps only in-frame clones and is missing some. This table has tens of thousands of clones, roughly 90% appearing once. The specimen was peripheral blood. The receptors were sampled from a man aged 50-59 years with active COVID-19. Each CDR3 is given with its conserved first and last residue. A D gene is named only where the DNA matches it firmly. The size field is filled for only some rows; it gives once, few, many or a size class.

d_call,clone_size,v_call,j_call,cdr3_aa,cdr3_nt
.,once,TRBV5-1,TRBJ1-3,CASKLEPSGNTIYF,TGCGCCAGCAAGTTAGAACCCTCTGGAAACACCATATATTTT
.,once,TRBV19,TRBJ2-6,CASSTGTGGANVLTF,TGTGCCAGTAGTACAGGGACTGGTGGGGCCAACGTCCTGACTTTC
.,.,TRBV5-5,TRBJ2-1,CASSPRNEQFF,TGTGCCAGCAGCCCGCGGAATGAGCAGTTCTTC
TRBD1,.,TRBV2,TRBJ1-2,CASSVQGANYGYTF,TGTGCCAGCAGTGTACAGGGGGCTAACTATGGCTACACCTTC
.,.,TRBV7-9,TRBJ1-1,CASSHLIGMNTEAFF,TGTGCCAGCAGCCATTTAATCGGTATGAACACTGAAGCTTTCTTT
.,.,TRBV3-1/TRBV3-2,TRBJ2-3,CASSPHLGGGADTQYF,TGTGCCAGCAGCCCACACTTGGGAGGAGGGGCAGATACGCAGTATTTT
TRBD1,.,TRBV5-4,TRBJ1-1,CASSWDRENTEAFF,TGTGCCAGCAGCTGGGACAGGGAGAACACTGAAGCTTTCTTT
TRBD1,.,TRBV18,TRBJ1-2,CASSPGTGGYGYTF,TGTGCCAGCTCACCGGGAACAGGGGGATATGGCTACACCTTC
TRBD2,.,TRBV6-6,TRBJ2-3,CAGGTSGYTDTQYF,TGTGCCGGAGGGACTAGCGGCTACACAGATACGCAGTATTTT
TRBD1,once,TRBV27,TRBJ1-6,CASSLFSNPTGGNSPLHF,TGTGCCAGCAGTTTATTCTCGAACCCTACAGGGGGCAATTCACCCCTCCACTTT
.,.,TRBV27,TRBJ2-1,CALGDNEQFF,TGTGCCCTCGGGGACAATGAGCAGTTCTTC
.,.,TRBV27,TRBJ2-7,CASSFSGYSHEQYF,TGTGCCAGCAGTTTTTCAGGGTACTCCCACGAGCAGTACTTC
.,.,TRBV18,TRBJ1-1,CASSRQEDTEAFF,TGTGCCAGCTCACGACAGGAGGACACTGAAGCTTTCTTT
.,few,TRBV6-5,TRBJ2-2,CASSYTTRGTGELFF,TGTGCCAGCAGTTACACTACCCGGGGGACCGGGGAGCTGTTTTTT
.,.,TRBV10-3,TRBJ1-1,CATRPGTGKTEAFF,TGTGCCACCCGACCAGGGACTGGAAAGACTGAAGCTTTCTTT
.,.,TRBV7-9,TRBJ1-4,CASSPWGLRGSNEKLFF,TGTGCCAGCAGCCCCTGGGGGCTCAGGGGCTCTAATGAAAAACTGTTTTTT
.,.,TRBV19,TRBJ2-5,CASSRGRVGETQYF,TGTGCCAGTAGTAGAGGCAGGGTGGGTGAGACCCAGTACTTC
.,once,TRBV6-2/TRBV6-3,TRBJ1-6,CASSPWGNSPLHF,TGTGCCAGCAGTCCCTGGGGCAATTCACCCCTCCACTTT
TRBD2,.,TRBV9,TRBJ2-1,CASSPWTSGRDHNEQFF,TGTGCCAGCAGCCCGTGGACTAGCGGGAGGGATCACAATGAGCAGTTCTTC
TRBD1,.,TRBV2,TRBJ1-2,CASRGTGDYGYTF,TGTGCCAGCAGAGGGACAGGTGACTATGGCTACACCTTC
.,.,TRBV5-5,TRBJ2-5,CASSLSRVEIQYF,TGTGCCAGCAGCTTGAGCAGGGTAGAGATCCAGTACTTC
.,once,TRBV3-1/TRBV3-2,TRBJ2-2,CASSQRDLGELFF,TGTGCCAGCAGCCAAAGGGACTTGGGGGAGCTGTTTTTT
TRBD1,once,TRBV6-5,TRBJ1-2,CASSSQGDYGYTF,TGTGCCAGCAGTTCCCAGGGGGACTATGGCTACACCTTC
.,.,TRBV5-4,TRBJ2-1,CASSLEGRNEQFF,TGTGCCAGCAGCTTGGAGGGGAGGAATGAGCAGTTCTTC
TRBD1,.,TRBV19,TRBJ1-2,CASSILSGQGTNYGYTF,TGTGCCAGTAGTATTTTATCGGGACAGGGCACCAACTATGGCTACACCTTC
.,.,TRBV7-2,TRBJ2-1,CASSLRHREQFF,TGTGCCAGCAGCCTCCGCCATAGAGAGCAGTTCTTC
.,.,TRBV3-1/TRBV3-2,TRBJ2-1,CASSHRLFYLGVAGSNEQFF,TGTGCCAGCAGCCATAGGCTATTCTATCTGGGGGTTGCGGGAAGCAATGAGCAGTTCTTC
TRBD1,.,TRBV7-2,TRBJ2-7,CASSLERGRYEQYF,TGTGCCAGCAGCTTAGAAAGGGGGCGATACGAGCAGTACTTC
.,few,TRBV7-8,TRBJ2-1,CASSFSGAHNEQFF,TGTGCCAGCAGCTTTAGCGGAGCGCACAATGAGCAGTTCTTC
.,.,TRBV27,TRBJ2-1,CASTNPRGPYNEQFF,TGTGCCAGCACTAACCCCAGGGGTCCCTACAATGAGCAGTTCTTC
TRBD1,.,TRBV9,TRBJ2-5,CASSPGGDRGETQYF,TGTGCCAGCAGCCCCGGAGGGGACAGGGGGGAGACCCAGTACTTC
.,.,TRBV6-5,TRBJ2-7,CASNAGTNSYEQYF,TGTGCCAGCAACGCCGGGACAAACTCCTACGAGCAGTACTTC
.,medium-sized,TRBV7-9,TRBJ1-4,CASSAQGEKLFF,TGTGCCAGCAGCGCGCAGGGTGAAAAACTGTTTTTT
.,.,TRBV9,TRBJ2-7,CASSVDRDEQYF,TGTGCCAGCAGCGTAGACAGGGACGAGCAGTACTTC
TRBD1,.,TRBV11-3,TRBJ2-2,CASSLGERGGSYTGELFF,TGTGCCAGCAGCTTAGGAGAAAGAGGGGGCTCTTACACCGGGGAGCTGTTTTTT
.,.,TRBV4-3,TRBJ1-1,CASSQDFAVSEAFF,TGCGCCAGCAGCCAAGATTTTGCGGTATCTGAAGCTTTCTTT
TRBD2,.,TRBV4-2,TRBJ2-3,CATSGEGLADTQYF,TGTGCGACTAGCGGGGAGGGCCTCGCAGATACGCAGTATTTT
TRBD2,.,TRBV9,TRBJ2-5,CASSVLAGGQETQYF,TGTGCCAGCAGCGTATTAGCGGGGGGCCAAGAGACCCAGTACTTC
.,once,TRBV7-2,TRBJ2-5,CASSLARQQETQYF,TGTGCCAGCAGCTTAGCGCGGCAGCAAGAGACCCAGTACTTC
.,.,TRBV5-1,TRBJ1-2,CASSLVSSGSYGYTF,TGCGCCAGCAGCTTGGTATCTTCAGGCAGCTATGGCTACACCTTC
.,once,TRBV21-1,TRBJ2-2,CASSPGTGGKLAVNTGELFF,TGTGCCAGCAGCCCCGGGACAGGGGGCAAACTAGCGGTTAACACCGGGGAGCTGTTTTTT
TRBD1,.,TRBV29-1,TRBJ2-4,CSVAGDRDIQYF,TGCAGCGTTGCCGGGGACAGGGACATTCAGTACTTC
.,.,TRBV11-2,TRBJ2-2,CASSATGSWDTGELFF,TGTGCCAGCAGCGCCACAGGGAGCTGGGACACCGGGGAGCTGTTTTTT
.,.,TRBV4-2,TRBJ1-2,CASSQLQGGGGYTF,TGTGCCAGCAGCCAATTACAGGGAGGGGGAGGCTACACCTTC
.,.,TRBV5-1,TRBJ1-4,CASSRDTSNEKLFF,TGCGCCAGCAGTCGGGACACATCTAATGAAAAACTGTTTTTT
TRBD2,.,TRBV7-2,TRBJ2-3,CASSFRRTSGGADTQYF,TGTGCCAGCAGCTTCCGCCGGACTAGCGGGGGTGCAGATACGCAGTATTTT
TRBD2,.,TRBV9,TRBJ2-2,CASSSGSGGHTGELFF,TGTGCCAGCAGCAGTGGTAGCGGGGGGCACACCGGGGAGCTGTTTTTT
.,.,TRBV5-5,TRBJ1-2,CASIGVAYGYTF,TGTGCCAGCATCGGAGTGGCATATGGCTACACCTTC
.,once,TRBV2,TRBJ1-1,CASKQLMNTEAFF,TGTGCCAGCAAACAGCTCATGAACACTGAAGCTTTCTTT
.,.,TRBV2,TRBJ1-5,CASSDEWSQPQHF,TGTGCCAGCAGTGACGAATGGAGTCAGCCCCAGCATTTT
.,.,TRBV6-5,TRBJ1-3,CASSTLGQSGNTIYF,TGTGCCAGCAGTACCCTTGGACAGTCTGGAAACACCATATATTTT
.,.,TRBV7-9,TRBJ1-4,CASSYTPNEKLFF,TGTGCCAGCAGCTACACCCCTAATGAAAAACTGTTTTTT
.,.,TRBV10-3,TRBJ2-2,CATQGGTPAGELFF,TGTGCCACACAAGGCGGGACCCCCGCCGGGGAGCTGTTTTTT
.,.,TRBV11-2,TRBJ1-2,CASSLGGGDYGYTF,TGTGCCAGCAGCTTAGGGGGAGGTGACTATGGCTACACCTTC